This T cell receptor (beta chain) appears in the sequencing data of a study of blood T cell repertoires in COVID-19. Overall study: Whether acute or convalescent, the COVID-19 samples came from the United States, Italy and Spain. PBMCs, B-cell-depleted T cells, or T cells were the source of the cDNA or gDNA that made up the material.

With 2 bases clipped from V and 2 bases from J, the junction kept 3 bases outside the gene matches. The CDR3 contains 14 residues. Germline CDR1 reads SGHKS; CDR2 reads YYEKEE (reference sequence). Authors' analysis steps: It was from reference gene primer amplification that nucleated cell counts were estimated. Repertoires were generated with immunoSEQ multiplex PCR, while TCRdb's copy carries only in-frame clones and drops some. The DNA gave D and trimming, while V, J and clone size come from that table. The sample holds about 310,000 clones, 75% to 90% seen once. Sequenced sample: peripheral blood. The source is a young man with active or convalescent COVID-19. This chain uses TRBV5-5 with TRBJ2-7; TRBD2 matches 8 bases. The CDR3 here is CASSFLAGAYEQYF. The CDR3 DNA follows: TGTGCCAGCAGCTTTCTAGCGGGTGCCTACGAGCAGTACTTC.